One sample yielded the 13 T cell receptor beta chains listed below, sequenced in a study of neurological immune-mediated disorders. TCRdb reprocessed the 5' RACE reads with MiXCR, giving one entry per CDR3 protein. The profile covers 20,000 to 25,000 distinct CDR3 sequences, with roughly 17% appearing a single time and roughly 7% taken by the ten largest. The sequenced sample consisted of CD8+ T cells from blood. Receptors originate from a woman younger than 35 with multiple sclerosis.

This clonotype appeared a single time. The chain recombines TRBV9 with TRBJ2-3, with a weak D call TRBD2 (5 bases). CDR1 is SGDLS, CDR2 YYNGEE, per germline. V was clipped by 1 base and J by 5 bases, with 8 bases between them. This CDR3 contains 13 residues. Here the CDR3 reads CASSVRDGDTQYF. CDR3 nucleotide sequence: TGTGCCAGCAGCGTACGGGATGGAGATACGCAGTATTTT. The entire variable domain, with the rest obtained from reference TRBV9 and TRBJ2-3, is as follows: DSGVTQTPKHLITATGQRVTLRCSPRSGDLSVYWYQQSLDQGLQFLIQYYNGEERAKGNILERFSAQQFPDLHSELNLSSLELGDSALYFCASSVRDGDTQYFGPGTRLTVL.

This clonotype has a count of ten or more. The CDR3 DNA sequence: TGCGCCAGCAGCCAGAGGACAGGGGATGAAGCTTTCTTT. Translating gives CASSQRTGDEAFF. This chain links TRBV5-1 with TRBJ1-1; 9 bases are a match to TRBD1. With 4 bases clipped from V and 7 bases from J, the junction kept 5 bases outside the gene matches. CDR1 is SGHRS and CDR2 is YFSETQ in the germline V gene. The CDR3 consists of 13 residues.

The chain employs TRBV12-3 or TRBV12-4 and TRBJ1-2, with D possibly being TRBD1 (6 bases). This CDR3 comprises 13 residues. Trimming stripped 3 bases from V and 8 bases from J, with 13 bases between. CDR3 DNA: TGTGCCAGCAGTTTTACGGGGGCGCAAGGCTACACCTTC. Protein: CASSFTGAQGYTF.

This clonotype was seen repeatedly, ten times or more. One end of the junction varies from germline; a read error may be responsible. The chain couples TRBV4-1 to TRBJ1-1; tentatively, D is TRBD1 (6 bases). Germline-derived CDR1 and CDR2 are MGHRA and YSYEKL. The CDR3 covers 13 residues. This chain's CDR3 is CASSHAVTGNPFF. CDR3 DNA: TGCGCCAGCAGCCACGCTGTTACAGGGAACCCTTTTTTT.

The CDR3 protein is CAISELERGSGNEQFF. The DNA of the CDR3 is TGTGCCATCAGTGAGTTGGAGCGAGGGAGCGGTAATGAGCAGTTCTTC. The chain links TRBV10-3 to TRBJ2-1; D is perhaps TRBD2 (5 bases). Germline assignment: CDR1 ENHRY and CDR2 SYGVKD. V was trimmed by 1 base and J by 7 bases, leaving 17 bases between them. The CDR3 contains 16 residues.

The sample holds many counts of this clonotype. The CDR3 region is CASSFSPGKTGSSYEQYV. For the CDR3, the DNA is TGTGCCAGCAGCTTCAGTCCGGGGAAAACAGGGAGCTCCTACGAGCAGTACGTC. The chain employs TRBV7-9 and TRBJ2-7; D might be TRBD1 (6 bases). CDR3 length: 18 residues. The germline V and J ends were trimmed by 3 bases and 0 bases, with 21 bases remaining between them. The germline gives CDR1 SEHNR, CDR2 FQNEAQ (reference sequence).

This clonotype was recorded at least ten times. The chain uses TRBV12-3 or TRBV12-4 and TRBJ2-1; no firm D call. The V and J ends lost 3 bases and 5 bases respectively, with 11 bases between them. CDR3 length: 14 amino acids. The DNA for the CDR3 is TGTGCCAGCAGTTTCTTCAACATTAACAATGAGCAGTTCTTC. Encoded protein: CASSFFNINNEQFF.

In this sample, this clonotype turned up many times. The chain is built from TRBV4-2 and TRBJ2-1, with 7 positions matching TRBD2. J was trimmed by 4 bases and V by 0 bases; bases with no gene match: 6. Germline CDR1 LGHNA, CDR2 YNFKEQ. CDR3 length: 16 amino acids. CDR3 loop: CASSQEGGGEYNEQFF. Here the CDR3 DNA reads TGTGCCAGCAGCCAAGAGGGGGGGGGAGAGTACAATGAGCAGTTCTTC.

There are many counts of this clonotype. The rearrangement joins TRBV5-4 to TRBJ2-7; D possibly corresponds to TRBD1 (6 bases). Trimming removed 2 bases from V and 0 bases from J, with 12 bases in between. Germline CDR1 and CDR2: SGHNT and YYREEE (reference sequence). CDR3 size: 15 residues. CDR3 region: CASSFRTEGSYEQYF. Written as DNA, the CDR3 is TGTGCCAGCAGCTTCCGGACAGAAGGCTCCTACGAGCAGTACTTC.

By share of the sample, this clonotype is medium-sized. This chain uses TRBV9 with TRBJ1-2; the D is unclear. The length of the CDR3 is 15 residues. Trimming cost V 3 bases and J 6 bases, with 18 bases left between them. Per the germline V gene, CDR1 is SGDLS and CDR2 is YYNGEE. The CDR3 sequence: CASSENNGVGHGYTF. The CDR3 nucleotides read TGTGCCAGCAGCGAAAACAACGGGGTCGGCCATGGCTACACCTTC.

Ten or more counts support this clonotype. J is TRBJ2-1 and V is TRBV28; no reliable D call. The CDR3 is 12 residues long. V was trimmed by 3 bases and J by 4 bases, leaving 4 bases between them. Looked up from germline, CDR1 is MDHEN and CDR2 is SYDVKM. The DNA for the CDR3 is TGTGCCAGCAGTTTTATTTACAATGAGCAGTTCTTC. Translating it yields CASSFIYNEQFF. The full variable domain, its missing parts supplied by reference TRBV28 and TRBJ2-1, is DVKVTQSSRYLVKRTGEKVFLECVQDMDHENMFWYRQDPGLGLRLIYFSYDVKMKEKGDIPEGYSVSREKKERFSLILESASTNQTSMYLCASSFIYNEQFFGPGTRLTVL.

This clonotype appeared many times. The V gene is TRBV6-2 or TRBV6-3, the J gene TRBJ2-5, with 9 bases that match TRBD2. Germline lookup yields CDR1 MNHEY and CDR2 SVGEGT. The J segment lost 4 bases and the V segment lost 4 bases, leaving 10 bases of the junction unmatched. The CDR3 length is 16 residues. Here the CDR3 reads CASSSSRLAGTETQYF. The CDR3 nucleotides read TGTGCCAGCAGTTCGTCGAGGCTAGCGGGGACAGAGACCCAGTACTTC.

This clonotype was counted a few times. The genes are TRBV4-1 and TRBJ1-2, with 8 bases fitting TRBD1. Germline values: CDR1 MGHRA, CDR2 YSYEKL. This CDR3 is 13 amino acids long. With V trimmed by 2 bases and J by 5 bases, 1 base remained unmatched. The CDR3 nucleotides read TGCGCCAGCAGCCAACGACAGGGGTATGGCTACACCTTC. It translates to CASSQRQGYGYTF.